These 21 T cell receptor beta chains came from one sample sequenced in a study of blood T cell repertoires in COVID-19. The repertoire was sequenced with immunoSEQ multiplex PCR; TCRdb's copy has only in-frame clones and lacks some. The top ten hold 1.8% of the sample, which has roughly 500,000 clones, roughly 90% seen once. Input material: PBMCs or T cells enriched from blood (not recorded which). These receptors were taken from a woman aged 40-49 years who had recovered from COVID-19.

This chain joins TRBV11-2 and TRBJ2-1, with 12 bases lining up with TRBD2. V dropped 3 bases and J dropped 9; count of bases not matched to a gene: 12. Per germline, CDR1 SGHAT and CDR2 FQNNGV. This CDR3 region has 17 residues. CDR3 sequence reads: CASSFEPSGLAGSEQFF. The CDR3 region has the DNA TGTGCCAGCAGCTTTGAGCCATCGGGACTAGCGGGTAGTGAGCAGTTCTTC.

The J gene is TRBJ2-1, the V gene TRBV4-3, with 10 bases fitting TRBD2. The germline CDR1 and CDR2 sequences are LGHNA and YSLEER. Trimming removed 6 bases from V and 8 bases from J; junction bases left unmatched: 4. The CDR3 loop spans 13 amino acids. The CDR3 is CASRVAGGHEQFF. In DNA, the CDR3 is TGCGCCAGCAGGGTAGCGGGAGGCCATGAGCAGTTCTTC.

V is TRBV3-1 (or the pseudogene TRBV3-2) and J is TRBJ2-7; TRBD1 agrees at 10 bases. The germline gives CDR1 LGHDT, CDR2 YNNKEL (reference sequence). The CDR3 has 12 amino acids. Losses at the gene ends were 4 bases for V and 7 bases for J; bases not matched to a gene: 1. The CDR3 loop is CASSLDRGEQYF. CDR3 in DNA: TGTGCCAGCAGCCTGGACAGGGGGGAGCAGTACTTC.

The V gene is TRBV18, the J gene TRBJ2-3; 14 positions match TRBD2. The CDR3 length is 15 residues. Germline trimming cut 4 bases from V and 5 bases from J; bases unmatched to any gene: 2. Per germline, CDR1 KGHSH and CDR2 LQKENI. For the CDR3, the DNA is TGTGCCAGCTCACTCGGGACTAGCGGGAGAGATACGCAGTATTTT. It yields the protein CASSLGTSGRDTQYF.

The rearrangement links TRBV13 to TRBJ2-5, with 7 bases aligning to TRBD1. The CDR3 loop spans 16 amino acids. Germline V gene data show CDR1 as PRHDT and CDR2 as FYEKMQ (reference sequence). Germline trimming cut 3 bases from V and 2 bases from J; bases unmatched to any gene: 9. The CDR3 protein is CASSFRTGTVQETQYF. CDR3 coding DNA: TGTGCCAGCAGCTTCAGAACTGGGACAGTACAAGAGACCCAGTACTTC.

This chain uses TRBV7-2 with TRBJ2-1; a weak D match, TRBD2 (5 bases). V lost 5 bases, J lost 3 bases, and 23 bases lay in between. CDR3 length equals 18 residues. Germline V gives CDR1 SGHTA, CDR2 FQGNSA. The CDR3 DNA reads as TGTGCCAGCAGCGCCGGTGGCTATCTCCTCCGGGGCTACAATGAGCAGTTCTTC. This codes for CASSAGGYLLRGYNEQFF.

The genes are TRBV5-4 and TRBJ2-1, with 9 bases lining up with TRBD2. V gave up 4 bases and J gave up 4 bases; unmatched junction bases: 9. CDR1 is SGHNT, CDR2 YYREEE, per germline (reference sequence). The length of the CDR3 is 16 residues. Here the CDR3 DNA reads TGTGCCAGCAGCAAACCGGGACTAGCAGATTACAATGAGCAGTTCTTC. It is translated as CASSKPGLADYNEQFF.

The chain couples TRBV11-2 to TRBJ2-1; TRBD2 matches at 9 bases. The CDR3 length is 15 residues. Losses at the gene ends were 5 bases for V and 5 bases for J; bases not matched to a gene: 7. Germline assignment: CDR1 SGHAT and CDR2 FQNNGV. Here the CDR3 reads CASSLRLAVDNEQFF. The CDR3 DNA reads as TGTGCCAGCAGCCTACGACTAGCGGTTGACAATGAGCAGTTCTTC.

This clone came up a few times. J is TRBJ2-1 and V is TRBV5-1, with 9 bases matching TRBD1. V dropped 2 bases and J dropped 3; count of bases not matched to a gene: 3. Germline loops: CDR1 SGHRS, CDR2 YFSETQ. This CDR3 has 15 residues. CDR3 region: CASSLMTGGYNEQFF. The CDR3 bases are TGCGCCAGCAGCTTAATGACAGGGGGCTACAATGAGCAGTTCTTC. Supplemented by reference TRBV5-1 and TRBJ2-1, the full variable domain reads KAGVTQTPRYLIKTRGQQVTLSCSPISGHRSVSWYQQTPGQGLQFLFEYFSETQRNKGNFPGRFSGRQFSNSRSEMNVSTLELGDSALYLCASSLMTGGYNEQFFGPGTRLTVL.

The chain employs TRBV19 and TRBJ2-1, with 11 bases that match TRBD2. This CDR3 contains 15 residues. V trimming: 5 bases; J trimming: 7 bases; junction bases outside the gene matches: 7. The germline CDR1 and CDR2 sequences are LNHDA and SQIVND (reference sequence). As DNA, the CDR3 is TGTGCCAGTAGTCCACTAGCGGGAGCGGCTAATGAGCAGTTCTTC. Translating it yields CASSPLAGAANEQFF.

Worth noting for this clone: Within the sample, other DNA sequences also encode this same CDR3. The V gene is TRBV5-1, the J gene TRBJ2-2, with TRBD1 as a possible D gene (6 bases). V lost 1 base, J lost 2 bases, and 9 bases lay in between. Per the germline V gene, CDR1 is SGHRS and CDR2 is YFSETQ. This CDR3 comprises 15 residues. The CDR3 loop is CASSLRQDNTGELFF. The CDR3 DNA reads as TGCGCCAGCAGCTTGAGACAGGATAACACCGGGGAGCTGTTTTTT.

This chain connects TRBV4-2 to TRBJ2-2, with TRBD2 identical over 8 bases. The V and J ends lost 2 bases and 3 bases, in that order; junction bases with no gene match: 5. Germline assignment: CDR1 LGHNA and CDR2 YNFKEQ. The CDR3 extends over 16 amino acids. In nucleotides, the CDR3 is TGTGCCAGCAGCCAAACGAGCGGGAGCGACACCGGGGAGCTGTTTTTT. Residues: CASSQTSGSDTGELFF.

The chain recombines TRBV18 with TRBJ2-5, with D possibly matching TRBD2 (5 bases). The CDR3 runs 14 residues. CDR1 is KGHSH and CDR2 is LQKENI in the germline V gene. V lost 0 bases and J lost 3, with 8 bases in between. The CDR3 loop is CASSPPSVEETQYF. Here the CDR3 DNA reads TGTGCCAGCTCACCACCTAGCGTTGAAGAGACCCAGTACTTC.

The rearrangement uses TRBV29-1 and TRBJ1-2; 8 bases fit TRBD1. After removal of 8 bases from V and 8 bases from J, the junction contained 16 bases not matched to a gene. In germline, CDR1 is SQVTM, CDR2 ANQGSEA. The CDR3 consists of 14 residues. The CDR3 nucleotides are TGCAGCTTCGAAGGCCCAGGGGGCGCGAAGGGCTACACCTTC. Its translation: CSFEGPGGAKGYTF.

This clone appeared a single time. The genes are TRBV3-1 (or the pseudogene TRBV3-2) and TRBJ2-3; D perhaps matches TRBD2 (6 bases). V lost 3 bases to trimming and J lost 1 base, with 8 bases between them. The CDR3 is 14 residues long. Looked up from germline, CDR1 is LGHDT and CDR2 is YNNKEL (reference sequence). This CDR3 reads CASSQGGGTDTQYF. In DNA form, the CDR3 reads TGTGCCAGCAGCCAGGGGGGAGGCACAGATACGCAGTATTTT.

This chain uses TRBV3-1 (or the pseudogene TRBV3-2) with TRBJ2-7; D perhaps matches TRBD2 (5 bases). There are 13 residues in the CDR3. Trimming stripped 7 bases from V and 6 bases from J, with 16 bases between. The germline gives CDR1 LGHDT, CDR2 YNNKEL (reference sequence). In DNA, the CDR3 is TGTGCCAGCACCTACCTGGGGAGTGCCGAGCAGTACTTC. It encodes CASTYLGSAEQYF.

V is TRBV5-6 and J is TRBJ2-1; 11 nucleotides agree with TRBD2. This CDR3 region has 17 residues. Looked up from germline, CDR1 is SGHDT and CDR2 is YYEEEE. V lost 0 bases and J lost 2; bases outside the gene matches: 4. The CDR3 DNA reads TGTGCCAGCAGCTTGGGGGTAGCGGGAGGGCCCTACAATGAGCAGTTCTTC. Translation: CASSLGVAGGPYNEQFF. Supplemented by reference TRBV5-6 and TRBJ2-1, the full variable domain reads DAGVTQSPTHLIKTRGQQVTLRCSPKSGHDTVSWYQQALGQGPQFIFQYYEEEERQRGNFPDRFSGHQFPNYSSELNVNALLLGDSALYLCASSLGVAGGPYNEQFFGPGTRLTVL.

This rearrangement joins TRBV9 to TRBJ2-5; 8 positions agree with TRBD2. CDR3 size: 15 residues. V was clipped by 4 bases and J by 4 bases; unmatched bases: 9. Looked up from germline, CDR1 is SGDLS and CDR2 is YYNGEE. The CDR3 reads CASSTRPRGGETQYF. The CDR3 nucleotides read TGTGCCAGCAGCACCCGACCCCGGGGGGGAGAGACCCAGTACTTC.

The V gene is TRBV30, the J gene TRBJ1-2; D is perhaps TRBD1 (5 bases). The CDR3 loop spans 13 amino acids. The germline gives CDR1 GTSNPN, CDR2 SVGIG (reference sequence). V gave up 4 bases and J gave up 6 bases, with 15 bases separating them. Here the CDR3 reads CAWTMQGPNGYTF. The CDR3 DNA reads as TGTGCCTGGACTATGCAGGGTCCCAATGGCTACACCTTC.

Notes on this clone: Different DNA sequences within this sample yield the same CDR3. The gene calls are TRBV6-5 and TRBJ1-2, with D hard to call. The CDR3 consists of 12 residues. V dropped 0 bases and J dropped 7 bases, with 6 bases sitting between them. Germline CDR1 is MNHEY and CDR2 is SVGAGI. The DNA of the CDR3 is TGTGCCAGCAGTTACTCGAGAGGTGGCTACACCTTC. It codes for CASSYSRGGYTF.

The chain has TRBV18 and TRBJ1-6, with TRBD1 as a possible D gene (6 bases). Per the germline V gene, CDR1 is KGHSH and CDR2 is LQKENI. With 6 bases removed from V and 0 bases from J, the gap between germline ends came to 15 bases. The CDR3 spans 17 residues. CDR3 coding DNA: TGTGCCAGCTCGTTCGGGACACCAAGCTCCTATAATTCACCCCTCCACTTT. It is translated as CASSFGTPSSYNSPLHF. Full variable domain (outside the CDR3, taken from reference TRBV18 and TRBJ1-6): NAGVMQNPRHLVRRRGQEARLRCSPMKGHSHVYWYRQLPEEGLKFMVYLQKENIIDESGMPKERFSAEFPKEGPSILRIQQVVRGDSAAYFCASSFGTPSSYNSPLHFGNGTRLTVT.